This T cell receptor (beta chain) was recovered during a study of cytomegalovirus exposure and HLA in healthy donors. The germline V gene has CDR1 SGHAT and CDR2 FQNNGV. Trimming cost V 5 bases and J 7 bases, with 9 bases left between them. This CDR3 has 12 amino acids. Overall study results and limits: Reportedly, diagnosis of cytomegalovirus status by the classifier showed high specificity and sensitivity. Roughly uniform sequencing depth across donors was assumed, possibly incorrectly. Later analysis found that TCR beta chains associated with HLA were more clonally expanded than other, equally common chains.

As to this clone: Its antigen is undetermined.

The PCR ran on 60 Vbeta and 13 Jbeta primers. Sequencing used immunoSEQ multiplex PCR; TCRdb keeps in-frame clones, though not all of them. The sample records around 140,000 clones, 70% to 85% being singletons. The sample taken for sequencing was PBMCs. This receptor was obtained from a woman in her sixties in good health and CMV-seropositive. The chain joins TRBV11-2 to TRBJ1-5; tentatively, D is TRBD1 (5 bases). The CDR3 sequence: CASSQGSQPQHF. In nucleotides, the CDR3 is TGTGCCAGCAGCCAGGGTAGCCAGCCCCAGCATTTT.